The clone carrying this TCR beta chain was counted only a few times. Antigen specificity is unknown. The data belong to a study of T cell repertoires in cytomegalovirus infection. Overall study context: HLA-B-restricted CMV epitopes that are well studied were used alongside recently identified HLA-C-restricted ones. CMV infection together with matching HLA type was indicated by public TCR beta signatures.

TCRdb itself ran the reads through MiXCR, one entry per CDR3 protein. The sample comprises about 140,000 distinct CDR3 sequences, more than 25% of which are singletons, and 52% rests with the top ten. Broader study findings: Across the ex vivo response, the dominant clonotypes were HLA-C-restricted CMV-specific TCR beta clonotypes. CMV carriers with the relevant HLA were identified by cumulative public TCR beta family frequency.

Source: CD8+ T cells from cultured PBMCs, taken from culture after CMV antigen stimulation. The clonotype comes from a human donor in good health (CMV status not recorded). Some clones in this sample may be carry-over from other donors' samples.

The CDR3: CASSFTGTIYEQYF. The DNA of the CDR3 is TGTGCCAGCAGTTTTACCGGGACCATTTACGAGCAGTACTTC. The chain combines TRBV5-6 with TRBJ2-7, with D perhaps matching TRBD1 or TRBD2 (5 bases each). V was shortened by 5 bases and J by 4 bases, with 16 bases between the two germline ends. The CDR3 spans 14 residues. Looked up from germline, CDR1 is SGHDT and CDR2 is YYEEEE.